The rows below give T cell receptor beta chains drawn from one sample of a study of shared clonotypes between healthy human individuals. Only in-frame clones appear in the TCRdb table, and some are missing; sequencing was by immunoSEQ multiplex PCR. Among 550,000 to 800,000 clones listed, around 74% were seen once. The specimen was memory CD4+ T cells sorted from blood. All receptors derive from a woman aged 25-40 years in good health. Each CDR3 is given with its conserved first and last residue. Each record gives: clone size, V gene, D gene, J gene, CDR3 DNA, CDR3 protein. A D gene is named only where the DNA matches it firmly. Not every row has a clone size; where given, it reads once, few, many or a size class.

clone size: -
V gene: TRBV11-2
D gene: TRBD1
J gene: TRBJ2-5
CDR3 DNA: TGTGCCAGCAGCTTCCGGGACAGGGGGAAAGAGACCCAGTACTTC
CDR3 protein: CASSFRDRGKETQYF

clone size: -
V gene: TRBV25-1
D gene: -
J gene: TRBJ2-7
CDR3 DNA: TGTGCCAGCAGAAAAACAGGGTACTCCTACGAGCAGTACTTC
CDR3 protein: CASRKTGYSYEQYF

clone size: few
V gene: TRBV28
D gene: -
J gene: TRBJ2-5
CDR3 DNA: TGTGCCAGCAGTGGAGGTCCCAGATGGGTAGAGACCCAGTACTTC
CDR3 protein: CASSGGPRWVETQYF

clone size: -
V gene: TRBV9
D gene: -
J gene: TRBJ2-6
CDR3 DNA: TGTGCCAGCAGCAAAACACCCGCCGCCCGCTCTGGGGCCAACGTCCTGACTTTC
CDR3 protein: CASSKTPAARSGANVLTF

clone size: -
V gene: TRBV19
D gene: -
J gene: TRBJ2-2
CDR3 DNA: TGTGCCAGTAATGGAGGTCCAGGCGGGGAGCTGTTTTTT
CDR3 protein: CASNGGPGGELFF

clone size: once
V gene: TRBV7-2
D gene: -
J gene: TRBJ2-7
CDR3 DNA: TGTGCCAGCAGCTCCCGCCCCTACGAGCAGTACTTC
CDR3 protein: CASSSRPYEQYF

clone size: -
V gene: TRBV28
D gene: -
J gene: TRBJ1-1
CDR3 DNA: TGTGCCAGCAGTTTGGGTTTTGGGAGTTCTGAGGCTTTCTTT
CDR3 protein: CASSLGFGSSEAFF

clone size: -
V gene: TRBV2
D gene: TRBD2
J gene: TRBJ2-1
CDR3 DNA: TGTGCCAGAGATAGCGGGGCAAGCTCCTACAATGAGCAGTTCTTC
CDR3 protein: CARDSGASSYNEQFF

clone size: -
V gene: TRBV10-3
D gene: -
J gene: TRBJ2-7
CDR3 DNA: TGTGCCATCAGTGACAGCGCCGCCTACGAGCAGTACTTC
CDR3 protein: CAISDSAAYEQYF

clone size: -
V gene: TRBV5-8
D gene: -
J gene: TRBJ1-1
CDR3 DNA: TGTGCCAGCAGCTTGGCGGCCAAGGCTCGGGGGATGGCTGAAGCTTTCTTT
CDR3 protein: CASSLAAKARGMAEAFF

clone size: -
V gene: TRBV11-2
D gene: -
J gene: TRBJ2-1
CDR3 DNA: TGTGCCAGCAGCTTCCAGTACAATGAGCAGTTCTTC
CDR3 protein: CASSFQYNEQFF

clone size: -
V gene: TRBV7-3
D gene: TRBD2
J gene: TRBJ2-3
CDR3 DNA: TGTGCCAGCAGCGCCACTAGCGGCACAGATACGCAGTATTTT
CDR3 protein: CASSATSGTDTQYF

clone size: -
V gene: TRBV7-2
D gene: TRBD1
J gene: TRBJ1-1
CDR3 DNA: TGTGCCAGCAGCCTAGCTCAGGGGGCCCCTGAAGCTTTCTTT
CDR3 protein: CASSLAQGAPEAFF

clone size: -
V gene: TRBV28
D gene: -
J gene: TRBJ1-2
CDR3 DNA: TGTGCCAGCAGGATACACCTTAACGCCGAACCCTATGGCTACACCTTC
CDR3 protein: CASRIHLNAEPYGYTF

clone size: -
V gene: TRBV7-3
D gene: -
J gene: TRBJ2-2
CDR3 DNA: TGTGCCAGCAGCCCAAGGGTGGGACTCCGCGACGGGGAGCTGTTTTTT
CDR3 protein: CASSPRVGLRDGELFF

clone size: -
V gene: TRBV27
D gene: TRBD1
J gene: TRBJ1-1
CDR3 DNA: TGTGCCAGCAGTTCGGGACAGGGTTGGAACACTGAAGCTTTCTTT
CDR3 protein: CASSSGQGWNTEAFF

clone size: -
V gene: TRBV13
D gene: TRBD1
J gene: TRBJ1-4
CDR3 DNA: TGTGCCAGCAGCTCGGACAGGGTAGAAAAACTGTTTTTT
CDR3 protein: CASSSDRVEKLFF

clone size: once
V gene: TRBV10-3
D gene: -
J gene: TRBJ2-7
CDR3 DNA: TGTGCCATCAGGAGCGACCAACGAAACTACGAGCAGTACTTC
CDR3 protein: CAIRSDQRNYEQYF

clone size: -
V gene: TRBV12-5
D gene: TRBD1
J gene: TRBJ1-2
CDR3 DNA: TGTGCTAGTGCGCGGGACAGGGAATATGGCTACACCTTC
CDR3 protein: CASARDREYGYTF

clone size: -
V gene: TRBV4-1
D gene: -
J gene: TRBJ1-3
CDR3 DNA: TGCGCCAGCAGCCAAGGGCATGGGGGCGAAAACACCATATATTTT
CDR3 protein: CASSQGHGGENTIYF

clone size: -
V gene: TRBV5-1
D gene: -
J gene: TRBJ2-3
CDR3 DNA: TGCGCCAGCAGCTTGGTAATAGCGGAATTCACAGATACGCAGTATTTT
CDR3 protein: CASSLVIAEFTDTQYF

clone size: -
V gene: TRBV30
D gene: TRBD1
J gene: TRBJ1-1
CDR3 DNA: TGTGCCTTTACTGGGACAGGGGGTATCGCTGAAGCTTTCTTT
CDR3 protein: CAFTGTGGIAEAFF

clone size: few
V gene: TRBV6-1
D gene: -
J gene: TRBJ2-2
CDR3 DNA: TGTGCCAGCAGTGAATACCTGGGGAGAAACACCGGGGAGCTGTTTTTT
CDR3 protein: CASSEYLGRNTGELFF

clone size: -
V gene: TRBV28
D gene: -
J gene: TRBJ1-2
CDR3 DNA: TGTGCCAGCAGTTTACTGCAGGGGTCCTATGGCTACACCTTC
CDR3 protein: CASSLLQGSYGYTF